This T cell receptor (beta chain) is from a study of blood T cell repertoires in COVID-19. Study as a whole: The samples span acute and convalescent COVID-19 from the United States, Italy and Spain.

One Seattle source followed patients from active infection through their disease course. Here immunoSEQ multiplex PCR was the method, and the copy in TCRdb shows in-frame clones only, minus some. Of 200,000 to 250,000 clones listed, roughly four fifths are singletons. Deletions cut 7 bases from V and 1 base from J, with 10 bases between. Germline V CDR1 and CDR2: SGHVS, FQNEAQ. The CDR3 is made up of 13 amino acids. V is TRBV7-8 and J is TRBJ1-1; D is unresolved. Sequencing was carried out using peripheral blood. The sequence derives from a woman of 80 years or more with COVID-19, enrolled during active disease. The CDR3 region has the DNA TGTGCCAGCACCTTCCTTCGGAACACTGAAGCTTTCTTT. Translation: CASTFLRNTEAFF.